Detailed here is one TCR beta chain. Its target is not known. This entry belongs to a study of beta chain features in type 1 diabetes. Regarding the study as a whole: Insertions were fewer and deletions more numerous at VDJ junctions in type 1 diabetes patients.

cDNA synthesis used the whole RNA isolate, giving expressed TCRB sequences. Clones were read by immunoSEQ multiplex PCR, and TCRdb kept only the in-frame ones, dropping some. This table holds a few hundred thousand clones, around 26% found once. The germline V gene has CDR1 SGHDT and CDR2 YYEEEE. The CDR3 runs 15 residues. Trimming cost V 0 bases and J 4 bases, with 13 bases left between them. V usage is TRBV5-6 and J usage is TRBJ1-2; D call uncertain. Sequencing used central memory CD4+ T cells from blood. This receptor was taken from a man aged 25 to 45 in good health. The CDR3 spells CASSLVHLVVYGYTF. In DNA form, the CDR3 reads TGTGCCAGCAGCTTGGTCCACCTAGTCGTCTATGGCTACACCTTC.